The clone carrying this T cell receptor (beta chain) was detected only once. Its matching antigen is unknown. The sample is drawn from a study of cytomegalovirus exposure and HLA in healthy donors. Overall study results and limits: A later analysis reportedly found that, within productive TCRs, an Asian-associated ancestry cluster had fewer N-insertions than the mean observed across the 666 donors. Many donors carried some public TCRs, although rarity characterized most TCR sequences.

Both 60 Vbeta primers and 13 Jbeta primers went into the PCR. Assay: immunoSEQ multiplex PCR; the TCRdb copy retains only in-frame clones and omits some. The sample lists about 88,000 clones; 90% were seen once. Germline CDR1 LNHDA, CDR2 SQIVND (reference sequence). CDR3 size: 15 residues. Trimming took 7 bases from V and 4 from J; bases not matched to a gene: 8. The sequence was collected from a man between 18 and 35 years old in good health and CMV-seronegative. The J gene is TRBJ2-3, the V gene TRBV19, with 10 bases lining up with TRBD2. The sequenced material came from PBMCs. The CDR3 region has the DNA TGTGCCAGTACGCGGATAGCGGGAGGCGCAGATACGCAGTATTTT. Translation gives CASTRIAGGADTQYF.